Listed here is a single TCR beta chain. No antigen is known for it. The data derive from a study of vaccination effects on CD4 cells after COVID-19. Assay: immunoSEQ multiplex PCR; the TCRdb copy retains only in-frame clones and omits some. The sample yields 30,000 to 40,000 clones, 72% seen once. Ahead of sequencing, the ViraFEST assay grew antigen-specific CD4+ T cells using viral peptide pools. Isolation of CD4+ T cells took place after approximately ten days of culture. Vaccine administered to participants consisted of two doses of either BNT162b2 or mRNA-1273. Cultures received IL-2 medium that replaced half the medium on days 3 and 7. This CDR3 region has 15 residues. Per the germline V gene, CDR1 is MGHRA and CDR2 is YSYEKL. Trimming shortened V by 3 bases and J by 0 bases, and 12 bases separated the two germline ends. Study-wide points: Clones of infection and vaccine origin contracted markedly late after vaccination. The study, lacking early post-infection timepoints, had few convalescent patients.

The J gene is TRBJ2-7, the V gene TRBV4-1, with D perhaps matching TRBD1 or TRBD2 (5 bases each). This receptor was taken from a human donor who received a COVID-19 vaccine. The sample consisted of CD4+ T cells from PBMCs cultured with HCoV-229E spike peptides, taken after COVID-19 vaccination. This chain's CDR3 is CASSHPPGRSYEQYF. The CDR3 nucleotides read TGCGCCAGCAGCCATCCTCCGGGACGCTCCTACGAGCAGTACTTC.